A single sample is the source of the 20 T cell receptor beta chains below, sequenced in a study of graft-versus-host responses after intestinal transplantation. Graft tissue processing released intraepithelial and lamina propria lymphocytes. Clones were read by immunoSEQ multiplex PCR, and TCRdb kept only the in-frame ones, dropping some. Here the sample spans around 15,000 clones, around three fifths being singletons. The sample consisted of ileum tissue, taken 524 days after transplant. Receptors were obtained from a human patient who received an intestinal transplant, so some T cells may come from the graft donor.

This chain uses TRBV7-2 with TRBJ2-7, with D hard to call. This CDR3 region has 14 residues. Germline CDR1 reads SGHTA; CDR2 reads FQGNSA. Between the trimmed V and J ends, which lost 5 bases and 3 bases, there was a span of 14 bases. CDR3 DNA sequence: TGTGCCAGCAGCCTCGACCCCAACTACTACGAGCAGTACTTC. It encodes CASSLDPNYYEQYF.

This sequence joins TRBV2 and TRBJ1-6; no reliable D call. Germline V gene data show CDR1 as SNHLY and CDR2 as FYNNEI. The CDR3 extends over 14 amino acids. Deletions cut 6 bases from V and 7 bases from J, with 13 bases between. Here the CDR3 DNA reads TGTGCCAGCAGAGACGGGTCGGGGAATTCACCCCTCCACTTT. Its protein is CASRDGSGNSPLHF.

The chain employs TRBV7-2 and TRBJ2-5; 10 bases agree with TRBD1. The J call may be incorrect, as the DNA end agrees better with TRBJ2-7. The CDR3 has 15 amino acids. Germline V CDR1 and CDR2: SGHTA, FQGNSA. The DNA for the CDR3 is TGTGCCAGCAGCTTGGGACAGGGGATTCCCTACGAGCAGTACTTC. Its translation is CASSLGQGIPYEQYF.

This clone was observed a handful of times. V usage is TRBV5-6 and J usage is TRBJ1-5; a possible D gene is TRBD1 (5 bases). The CDR3 has 15 amino acids. Trimming left V 0 bases short and J 7 bases short, with 14 bases between. Germline CDR1 SGHDT, CDR2 YYEEEE. CDR3 region: CASSLGLGGEQPQHF. CDR3 bases: TGTGCCAGCAGCTTGGGACTGGGGGGAGAGCAGCCCCAGCATTTT.

This rearrangement joins TRBV7-9 to TRBJ2-1; no firm D call. Trimming left V 0 bases short and J 6 bases short, with 3 bases between. The CDR3 is 12 amino acids. Germline V lookup: CDR1 SEHNR, CDR2 FQNEAQ (reference sequence). For the CDR3, the DNA is TGTGCCAGCAGCTTAGCTAGCAATGAGCAGTTCTTC. Its protein product is CASSLASNEQFF.

This clone was recorded only once. This chain uses TRBV5-1 with TRBJ2-1; a weak D match, TRBD1 (5 bases). CDR1 and CDR2 (germline): SGHRS, YFSETQ. Deletions cut 1 base from V and 9 bases from J, with 20 bases between. The CDR3 is 16 amino acids. This CDR3 is CASSLLQALPQSEQFF. CDR3 sequence (DNA): TGCGCCAGCAGCTTGTTACAGGCGCTTCCACAGAGTGAGCAGTTCTTC.

J is TRBJ2-7 and V is TRBV27; 8 nucleotides line up with TRBD1. The length of the CDR3 is 13 residues. V shed 7 bases and J 4 bases; nucleotides not matched to a gene: 6. Per germline, CDR1 MNHEY and CDR2 SMNVEV (reference sequence). The CDR3 bases are TGTGCCAGCAAAGGACAGGGTATATACGAGCAGTACTTC. The encoded protein is CASKGQGIYEQYF.

The chain uses TRBV7-2 and TRBJ1-2; 7 bases are a match to TRBD1. The germline V gene has CDR1 SGHTA and CDR2 FQGNSA. J was trimmed by 0 bases and V by 5 bases; bases with no gene match: 3. The CDR3 extends over 14 amino acids. CDR3 sequence (DNA): TGTGCCAGCAGCCGGACAGGTTCTAACTATGGCTACACCTTC. Translating it yields CASSRTGSNYGYTF.

The chain employs TRBV14 and TRBJ2-3; 8 bases are shared with TRBD1. This CDR3 region has 16 residues. From germline, CDR1 is SGHDN and CDR2 FVKESK. The V and J ends lost 2 bases and 0 bases, in that order; junction bases with no gene match: 4. CDR3 in amino acids: CASSQQGASSTDTQYF. CDR3 coding DNA: TGTGCCAGCAGCCAACAGGGGGCCTCTAGCACAGATACGCAGTATTTT.

The V and J genes are TRBV2 and TRBJ2-5; D is perhaps TRBD2 (6 bases). Germline-derived CDR1 and CDR2 are SNHLY and FYNNEI. The CDR3 covers 13 residues. Trimming stripped 1 base from V and 9 bases from J, with 12 bases between. This chain's CDR3 is CASSEDSAGSQYF. DNA for the CDR3: TGTGCCAGCAGTGAAGACAGTGCGGGGTCCCAGTACTTC.

This chain links TRBV5-1 with TRBJ2-7; maybe TRBD1 (5 bases). Per the germline V gene, CDR1 is SGHRS and CDR2 is YFSETQ. The V and J ends lost 4 bases and 3 bases respectively, with 14 bases between them. This CDR3 region has 14 residues. Here the CDR3 reads CASSPPDRFYEQYF. For the CDR3, the DNA is TGCGCCAGCAGCCCTCCCGACAGATTCTACGAGCAGTACTTC.

This clone was observed a few times. The gene calls are TRBV19 and TRBJ1-1, with 8 bases that match TRBD1. The CDR3 extends over 16 amino acids. CDR1 is LNHDA and CDR2 is SQIVND in the germline V gene (reference sequence). V lost 3 bases and J lost 4; bases outside the gene matches: 10. CDR3 sequence (DNA): TGTGCCAGTAGTATTCGAGGAACAGGGGGAATCACTGAAGCTTTCTTT. Its translation is CASSIRGTGGITEAFF.

This clone appeared a single time. This sequence joins TRBV4-1 and TRBJ2-7; 7 bases agree with TRBD1. V lost 1 base to trimming and J lost 3 bases; unmatched junction nucleotides: 6. The CDR3 contains 15 residues. CDR1 is MGHRA and CDR2 is YSYEKL in the germline V gene. The CDR3 DNA reads TGCGCCAGCAGCCAAGTAAAGGGGGCTTACTACGAGCAGTACTTC. Its translation: CASSQVKGAYYEQYF.

V gene TRBV5-1 combines with J gene TRBJ1-1; tentative D call: TRBD1 (5 bases). This CDR3 is 13 amino acids long. Germline lookup yields CDR1 SGHRS and CDR2 YFSETQ. V was clipped by 4 bases and J by 5 bases, with 12 bases between them. CDR3 nucleotide sequence: TGCGCCAGCAGCGTTGGGGGGAATACTGAAGCTTTCTTT. Its translation is CASSVGGNTEAFF.

The V gene is TRBV6-1, the J gene TRBJ1-5, with D maybe TRBD1 (6 bases). The CDR3 contains 13 residues. V lost 8 bases to trimming and J lost 3 bases, with 11 bases between them. Germline lookup yields CDR1 MNHNS and CDR2 SASEGT. CDR3 coding DNA: TGTGCCAGCTCGACAGGTTACAATCAGCCCCAGCATTTT. Its protein is CASSTGYNQPQHF.

This clone was counted between two and nine times. Different DNA sequences within this sample yield the same CDR3. The chain employs TRBV4-3 and TRBJ2-7; 8 bases match TRBD2. The CDR3 has 16 residues. After removal of 0 bases from V and 3 bases from J, the junction contained 7 bases not matched to a gene. Germline V gene data show CDR1 as LGHNA and CDR2 as YSLEER. The CDR3 sequence: CASSQEAGGTSYEQYF. CDR3 coding DNA: TGCGCCAGCAGCCAAGAAGCTGGCGGGACTAGCTACGAGCAGTACTTC.

V and J are TRBV19 and TRBJ2-7; 11 bases align to TRBD1. Germline lookup yields CDR1 LNHDA and CDR2 SQIVND (reference sequence). Losses at the gene ends were 8 bases for V and 3 bases for J; bases not matched to a gene: 6. The CDR3 spans 14 residues. The CDR3 region has the DNA TGTGCCAGTGCGCCGGGACAGGGGGTCTACGAGCAGTACTTC. Translation: CASAPGQGVYEQYF.

The V gene is TRBV5-1, the J gene TRBJ2-3; tentatively, D is TRBD2 (7 bases). The CDR3 length is 17 residues. The V gene's germline CDR1 is SGHRS and CDR2 YFSETQ. The V end was cut by 4 bases, the J end by 2 bases, with 20 bases between. The CDR3 nucleotides read TGCGCCAGCAGCAAGGACTCTGGGCGGGGGCTCACAGATACGCAGTATTTT. It encodes CASSKDSGRGLTDTQYF.

This clone was found a few times. V is TRBV25-1 and J is TRBJ2-5, with 7 bases aligning to TRBD1. After removal of 4 bases from V and 2 bases from J, the junction contained 7 bases not matched to a gene. CDR1 and CDR2 (germline): MGHDK, SYGVNS. The CDR3 extends over 15 amino acids. Here the CDR3 reads CASSASGQPQETQYF. CDR3 DNA sequence: TGTGCCAGCAGTGCCTCGGGACAGCCTCAAGAGACCCAGTACTTC.

The V and J genes are TRBV23-1 and TRBJ2-7; 9 bases are a match to TRBD1. TRBV23-1 counts as an open reading frame of uncertain function. The V and J ends lost 4 bases and 6 bases, in that order; junction bases with no gene match: 16. This CDR3 spans 17 amino acids. The CDR3 DNA follows: TGCGCCAGCAGTCCGGGGGGACAGGGAGGAAAAGCCATCGAGCAGTACTTC. This encodes CASSPGGQGGKAIEQYF.